The subject of this entry is one T cell receptor (beta chain). Its specificity is unknown. This CDR3 is built from 13 residues. Per germline, CDR1 SNHLY and CDR2 FYNNEI. Primers for the PCR totalled 60 Vbeta and 13 Jbeta. Repertoires were generated with immunoSEQ multiplex PCR, while TCRdb's copy carries only in-frame clones and drops some. The sample totals some 200,000 clones. This entry comes from a study of cytomegalovirus exposure and HLA in healthy donors. Findings and caveats of the study: Across all donors, roughly uniform sequencing depth was an assumption of the presence/absence analyses.

Source material: PBMCs. The genes are TRBV2 and TRBJ2-5; D perhaps matches TRBD2 (5 bases). The closer fit of TRBJ2-7 to the DNA end suggests the J call may be wrong. The receptor comes from a girl aged 2-10 years in good health and CMV-seropositive. CDR3 amino acids: CASSVEGVHEQYF. The DNA for the CDR3 is TGTGCCAGCAGTGTTGAGGGCGTACACGAGCAGTACTTC.